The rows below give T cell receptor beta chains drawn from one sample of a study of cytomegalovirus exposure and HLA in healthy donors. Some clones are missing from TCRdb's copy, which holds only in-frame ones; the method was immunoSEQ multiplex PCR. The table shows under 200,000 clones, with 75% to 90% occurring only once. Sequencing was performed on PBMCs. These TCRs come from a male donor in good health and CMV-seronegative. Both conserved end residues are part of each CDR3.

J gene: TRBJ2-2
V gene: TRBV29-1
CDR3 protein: CSVHKGANTGELFF

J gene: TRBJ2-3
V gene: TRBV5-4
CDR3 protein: CASSHGQGANRDTQYF

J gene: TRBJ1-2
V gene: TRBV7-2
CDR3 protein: CASSLQTGGPYGYTF

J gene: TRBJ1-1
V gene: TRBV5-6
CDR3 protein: CASSRTYLGTEAFF

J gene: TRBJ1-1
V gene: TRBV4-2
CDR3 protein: CASRPTVNTEAFF

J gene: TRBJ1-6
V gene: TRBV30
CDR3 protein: CAWQPRGNPNSPLHF

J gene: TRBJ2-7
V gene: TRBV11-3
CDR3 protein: CASSFKGDYEQYF

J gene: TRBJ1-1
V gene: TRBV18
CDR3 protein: CASSEVHSPLFAFF

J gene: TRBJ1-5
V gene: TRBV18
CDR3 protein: CASSPTENQPQHF

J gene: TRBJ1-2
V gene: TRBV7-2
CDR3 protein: CASSLGQGNYGYTF

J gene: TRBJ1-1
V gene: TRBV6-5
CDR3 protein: CASISVQAGNTEAFF

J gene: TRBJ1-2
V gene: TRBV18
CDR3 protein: CASSPPQGFNYGYTF

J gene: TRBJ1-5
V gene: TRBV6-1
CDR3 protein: CASRGGDTSNQPQHF

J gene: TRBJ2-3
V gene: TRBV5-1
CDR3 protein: CASSSRTNTDTQYF

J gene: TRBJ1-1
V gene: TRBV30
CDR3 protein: CAWSVNRATEAFF

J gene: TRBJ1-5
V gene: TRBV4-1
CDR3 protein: CASSQGRLLGQGNQPQHF

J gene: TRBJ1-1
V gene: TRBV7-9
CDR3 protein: CASRGQGNTEAFF

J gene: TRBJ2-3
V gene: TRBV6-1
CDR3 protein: CASREYPSGGPGSDTQYF

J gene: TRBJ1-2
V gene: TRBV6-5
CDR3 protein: CASSYVTGGSYGYTF

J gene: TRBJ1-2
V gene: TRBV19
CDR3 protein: CVSSAGIGYGYTF

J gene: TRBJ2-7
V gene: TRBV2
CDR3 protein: CASSARYEQYF

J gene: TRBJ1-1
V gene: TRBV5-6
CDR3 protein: CASSSPSAGDRRYEAFF

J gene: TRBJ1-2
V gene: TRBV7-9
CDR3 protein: CASSQDSYGYTF

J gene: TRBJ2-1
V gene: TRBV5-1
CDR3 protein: CASSGGGRGGDEQFF

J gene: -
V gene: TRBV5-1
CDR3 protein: CASSLERVDEQYF

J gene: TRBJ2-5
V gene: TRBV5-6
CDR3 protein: CASSVQGAGQETQYF

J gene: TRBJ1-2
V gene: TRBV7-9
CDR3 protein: CASSSYRGRDYGYTF

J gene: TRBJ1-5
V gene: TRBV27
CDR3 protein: CASSWPGQPQHF

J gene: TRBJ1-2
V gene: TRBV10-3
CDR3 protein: CAISESRTGDGYTF

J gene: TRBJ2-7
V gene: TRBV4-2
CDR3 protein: CASSQASGGAYEQYF

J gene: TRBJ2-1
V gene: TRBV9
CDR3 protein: CASSRTSGGAGYNEQFF

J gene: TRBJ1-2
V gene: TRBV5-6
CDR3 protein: CASSLAVGRGYYGYTF

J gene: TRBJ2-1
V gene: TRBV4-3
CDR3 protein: CASSHGLGGLNEQFF

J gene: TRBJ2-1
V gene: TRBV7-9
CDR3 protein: CASSLTTGAVDYNEQFF

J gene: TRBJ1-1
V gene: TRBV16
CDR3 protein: CASSQSAGATEAFF

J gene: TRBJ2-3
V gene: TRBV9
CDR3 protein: CASSATGRTDTQYF

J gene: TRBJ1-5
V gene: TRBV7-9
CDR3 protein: CASSSRVNQPQHF

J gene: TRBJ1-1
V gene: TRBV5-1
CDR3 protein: CASSNQGGWTEAFF

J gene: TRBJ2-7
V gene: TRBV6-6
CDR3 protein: CASTHGTRSYEQYF